Following are 25 T cell receptor beta chains from one sample sequenced in a study of a mutant IDH1 vaccine in newly diagnosed glioma. Which antigens these TCRs recognize remains unknown. This sample's time point: week 5, during vaccination. The study gave 300 ug of mutant IDH1 20-mer peptide per vaccine dose, with topical imiquimod. Sequenced by immunoSEQ multiplex PCR; TCRdb stores in-frame clones only, minus some. Of some 51,000 clones in the sample, around 78% were seen once. The sample in question was PBMCs, obtained from a glioma patient whose treatment included an IDH1 peptide vaccine. Every receptor here comes from a middle-aged woman with glioma.

This clone has a handful of counts. This CDR3 reads CASSPTLGQLTGELFF. DNA of the CDR3: TGTGCCAGCAGCCCCACCCTCGGACAGCTCACCGGGGAGCTGTTTTTT. This rearrangement joins TRBV7-9 to TRBJ2-2; D perhaps matches TRBD1 (6 bases). The length of the CDR3 is 16 residues. Trimming left V 5 bases short and J 4 bases short, with 17 bases between. Germline-derived CDR1 and CDR2 are SEHNR and FQNEAQ (reference sequence).

This chain joins TRBV2 and TRBJ2-2; D might be TRBD1 (6 bases). CDR3 length: 15 residues. Germline V gene lookup returns CDR1 SNHLY and CDR2 FYNNEI. Trimming cost V 7 bases and J 4 bases, with 16 bases left between them. The CDR3 DNA is TGTGCCAGCACCCCAGGGGCGAGATCCACCGGGGAGCTGTTTTTT. It encodes CASTPGARSTGELFF.

This CDR3 is CSVEGGAEAFF. The DNA of the CDR3 is TGCAGCGTTGAAGGTGGGGCTGAAGCTTTCTTT. The chain carries TRBV29-1 and TRBJ1-1; D is unresolved. Germline V lookup: CDR1 SQVTM, CDR2 ANQGSEA. Trimming shortened V by 1 base and J by 6 bases, and 6 bases separated the two germline ends. The CDR3 contains 11 residues.

In its sample, this clone was seen once. J is TRBJ2-3 and V is TRBV7-9; weak D call: TRBD2 (6 bases). In germline, CDR1 is SEHNR, CDR2 FQNEAQ (reference sequence). This CDR3 has 15 amino acids. The V gene lost 1 base and the J gene lost 3 bases, with 11 bases spanning the gap. The CDR3 protein is CASSLGIAETDTQYF. CDR3 nucleotide sequence: TGTGCCAGCAGCTTAGGGATAGCGGAGACAGATACGCAGTATTTT.

V and J are TRBV27 and TRBJ2-2; D is perhaps TRBD1 (6 bases). The CDR3 contains 17 residues. Germline V gene sequence: CDR1 MNHEY, CDR2 SMNVEV (reference sequence). The V end was cut by 6 bases, the J end by 5 bases, with 22 bases between. CDR3 bases: TGTGCCAGCAGCCATATATCCCCAGGGGATAGAACCGGGGAGCTGTTTTTT. It is translated as CASSHISPGDRTGELFF.

The CDR3 nucleotides read TGTGCCAGCTTATCTCGGAACTATGGCTACACCTTC. This translates into CASLSRNYGYTF. This rearrangement joins TRBV6-6 to TRBJ1-2; D is unclear. Trimming took 8 bases from V and 2 from J, leaving 9 bases between them. The germline V gene encodes CDR1 MNHNY and CDR2 SVGAGI (reference sequence). The CDR3 loop spans 12 amino acids.

The chain is built from TRBV5-4 and TRBJ1-1; a possible D gene is TRBD1 (6 bases). Germline CDR1 SGHNT, CDR2 YYREEE (reference sequence). V was pared by 4 bases and J by 4 bases, with 14 bases between. The CDR3 consists of 14 residues. The CDR3 protein is CASSRGRQGTEAFF. In DNA form, the CDR3 reads TGTGCCAGCAGCCGGGGGCGTCAGGGCACTGAAGCTTTCTTT.

The chain uses TRBV10-3 and TRBJ1-5, with 8 positions matching TRBD1. CDR3 length: 12 amino acids. The J segment lost 4 bases and the V segment lost 9 bases, leaving 2 bases of the junction unmatched. CDR1 ENHRY and CDR2 SYGVKD come from the germline V gene. In DNA form, the CDR3 reads TGTGCCATTGGGACAGGAAATCAGCCCCAGCATTTT. It encodes CAIGTGNQPQHF.

The gene calls are TRBV30 and TRBJ2-2; TRBD1 might be the D (6 bases). In germline, CDR1 is GTSNPN, CDR2 SVGIG (reference sequence). This CDR3 comprises 15 residues. V was cut by 0 bases and J by 5 bases, with 13 bases left in between. The CDR3 sequence: CAWSVLGTTTGELFF. The CDR3 DNA is TGTGCCTGGAGTGTACTGGGGACAACAACCGGGGAGCTGTTTTTT.

The CDR3, as DNA: TGTGCCAGCAGCAAGACAGGGGGCGTTTCAGTAGCTTTCTTT. The encoded protein is CASSKTGGVSVAFF. The V gene is TRBV7-9, the J gene TRBJ1-1; TRBD1 matches 10 bases. Germline values: CDR1 SEHNR, CDR2 FQNEAQ (reference sequence). J lost 10 bases, V lost 5 bases, and 10 bases had no gene match. The CDR3 covers 14 residues.

This clone was observed a single time. The chain recombines TRBV2 with TRBJ2-5; D possibly uses TRBD1 or TRBD2 (5 bases each). In germline, CDR1 is SNHLY, CDR2 FYNNEI. The CDR3 has 15 amino acids. Trimming cost V 5 bases and J 5 bases, with 18 bases left between them. The CDR3 nucleotides are TGTGCCAGCAGTCAGAATCTAGGGGACGGTGAGACCCAGTACTTC. This sequence encodes CASSQNLGDGETQYF.

This chain links TRBV2 with TRBJ1-6, with 10 bases that match TRBD1. The CDR3 totals 13 residues. The junction had 3 bases not matched to a gene; V was cut back by 9 bases and J by 7 bases. Germline V gene data show CDR1 as SNHLY and CDR2 as FYNNEI. CDR3 coding DNA: TGTGCCAGTAGGGACAGGGGAAATTCACCCCTCCACTTT. Its translation is CASRDRGNSPLHF. Supplemented by reference TRBV2 and TRBJ1-6, the full variable domain reads EPEVTQTPSHQVTQMGQEVILRCVPISNHLYFYWYRQILGQKVEFLVSFYNNEISEKSEIFDDQFSVERPDGSNFTLKIRSTKLEDSAMYFCASRDRGNSPLHFGNGTRLTVT.

The genes are TRBV2 and TRBJ2-5; the match to TRBD2 covers 12 bases. V was pared by 6 bases and J by 4 bases, with 6 bases of the junction left unmatched. The CDR3 length is 15 residues. From germline, CDR1 is SNHLY and CDR2 FYNNEI. CDR3 DNA: TGTGCCAGCAGGAGAGGGGGACTAGCGGGAGAGACCCAGTACTTC. This translates into CASRRGGLAGETQYF. The variable domain in full, with the rest retrieved from reference TRBV2 and TRBJ2-5, is EPEVTQTPSHQVTQMGQEVILRCVPISNHLYFYWYRQILGQKVEFLVSFYNNEISEKSEIFDDQFSVERPDGSNFTLKIRSTKLEDSAMYFCASRRGGLAGETQYFGPGTRLLVL.

V gene TRBV12-1 combines with J gene TRBJ1-3. TRBV12-1 is assigned pseudogene status. This CDR3 has 13 residues. The CDR3 here is CAPTEVGGNTIYF. DNA for the CDR3: TGTGCCCCTACAGAGGTTGGTGGAAACACCATATATTTT.

This chain connects TRBV4-3 to TRBJ2-3; the D gene could be TRBD1 or TRBD2 (5 bases each). Trimming removed 4 bases from V and 4 bases from J, with 18 bases in between. Germline V gene sequence: CDR1 LGHNA, CDR2 YSLEER. CDR3 length: 16 residues. CDR3 nucleotide sequence: TGCGCCAGCAGCCCTACGCCAGCGGTGGGGCCAGATACGCAGTATTTT. This encodes CASSPTPAVGPDTQYF.

The V call is TRBV5-1, the J call TRBJ2-7, with 7 positions matching TRBD1. The CDR3 contains 14 residues. V was clipped by 7 bases and J by 6 bases; unmatched bases: 13. Germline V lookup: CDR1 SGHRS, CDR2 YFSETQ. DNA for the CDR3: TGCGCCAGCGCCGAAGGGGACAGATCCCCCGAGCAGTACTTC. This encodes CASAEGDRSPEQYF.

V and J are TRBV19 and TRBJ1-6, with D possibly being TRBD1 (5 bases). The V end was cut by 3 bases, the J end by 7 bases, with 10 bases between. Germline V lookup: CDR1 LNHDA, CDR2 SQIVND (reference sequence). The CDR3 is 14 amino acids. The CDR3 loop is CASSMQGRNSPLHF. The CDR3 DNA reads TGTGCCAGTAGTATGCAGGGTAGGAATTCACCCCTCCACTTT.

This chain joins TRBV10-3 and TRBJ1-3; D is uncertain. V was clipped by 0 bases and J by 2 bases, with 5 bases between them. Germline values: CDR1 ENHRY, CDR2 SYGVKD. This CDR3 has 14 residues. CDR3 DNA sequence: TGTGCCATCAGTGAGTCGGGAACTGGAAACACCATATATTTT. Amino acid sequence: CAISESGTGNTIYF.

The chain combines TRBV2 with TRBJ2-5; maybe TRBD2 (6 bases). The CDR3 extends over 17 amino acids. Looked up from germline, CDR1 is SNHLY and CDR2 is FYNNEI. The ends were cut back, 7 bases at V and 4 bases at J, with 25 bases in the middle. The CDR3 DNA follows: TGTGCCAGCACAAGACAGATTCGCCGGGTCGGGGGAGAGACCCAGTACTTC. This translates into CASTRQIRRVGGETQYF.

The chain combines TRBV5-1 with TRBJ1-6; D is uncertain. The V and J ends lost 2 bases and 10 bases respectively, with 13 bases between them. The CDR3 consists of 14 residues. Per the germline V gene, CDR1 is SGHRS and CDR2 is YFSETQ. Here the CDR3 reads CASSLSRAISPLHF. The CDR3 DNA is TGCGCCAGCAGCTTAAGTCGGGCTATCTCACCCCTCCACTTT.

This rearrangement joins TRBV5-1 to TRBJ1-1; 7 nucleotides match TRBD1. The CDR3 covers 15 residues. Germline CDR1 is SGHRS and CDR2 is YFSETQ. Unmatched junction bases numbered 8, after V lost 0 bases and J lost 6 bases. CDR3: CASSLGSEGAAEAFF. The CDR3 bases are TGCGCCAGCAGCTTGGGGTCCGAGGGGGCGGCTGAAGCTTTCTTT.

Details on this clone: Its ends do not fully match the called genes, so a read error is possible. The genes are TRBV2 and TRBJ1-4, with 7 bases identical to TRBD1. Germline assignment: CDR1 SNHLY and CDR2 FYNNEI. This CDR3 region has 12 residues. The DNA for the CDR3 is TGTGCCAGCAGTCCCTCCGCCGGGACAGAGGATTTT. This translates into CASSPSAGTEDF.

Here the CDR3 reads CASSPGTSGSYEQYF. In DNA, the CDR3 is TGTGCCAGCAGCCCCGGGACTAGCGGGAGCTACGAGCAGTACTTC. This chain connects TRBV6-5 to TRBJ2-7, with 14 bases matching TRBD2. This CDR3 has 15 amino acids. V dropped 6 bases and J dropped 3; count of bases not matched to a gene: 4. CDR1 and CDR2 from the germline V gene are MNHEY and SVGAGI.

This chain connects TRBV18 to TRBJ2-3; the D gene is possibly TRBD1 (6 bases). V lost 5 bases to trimming and J lost 0 bases, with 15 bases between them. There are 16 residues in the CDR3. CDR1 is KGHSH, CDR2 LQKENI, per germline. DNA of the CDR3: TGTGCCAGCTCAGCCACGGACAGTCCTAGCACAGATACGCAGTATTTT. Its protein is CASSATDSPSTDTQYF.

This clone has just one count. The chain has TRBV28 and TRBJ1-3; 8 bases are shared with TRBD1. Germline V gives CDR1 MDHEN, CDR2 SYDVKM. The CDR3 is made up of 16 amino acids. Trimming removed 10 bases from V and 0 bases from J; junction bases left unmatched: 11. The CDR3 DNA is TGTGCCACCAAGGGGACAGGCAACCCCTCTGGAAACACCATATATTTT. Protein: CATKGTGNPSGNTIYF.